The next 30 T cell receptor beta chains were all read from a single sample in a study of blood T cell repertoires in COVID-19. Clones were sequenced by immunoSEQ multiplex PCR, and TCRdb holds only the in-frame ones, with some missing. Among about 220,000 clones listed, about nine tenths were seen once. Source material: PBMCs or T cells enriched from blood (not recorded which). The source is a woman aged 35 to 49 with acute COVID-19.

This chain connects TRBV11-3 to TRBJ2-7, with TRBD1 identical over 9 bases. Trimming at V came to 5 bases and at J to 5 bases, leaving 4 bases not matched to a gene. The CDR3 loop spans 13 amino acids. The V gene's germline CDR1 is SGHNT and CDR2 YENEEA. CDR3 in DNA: TGTGCCAGCAGCACGGGGACAGGGCACGAGCAGTACTTC. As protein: CASSTGTGHEQYF. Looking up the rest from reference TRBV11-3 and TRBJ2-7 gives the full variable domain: EAGVVQSPRYKIIEKKQPVAFWCNPISGHNTLYWYLQNLGQGPELLIRYENEEAVDDSQLPKDRFSAERLKGVDSTLKIQPAELGDSAVYLCASSTGTGHEQYFGPGTRLTVT.

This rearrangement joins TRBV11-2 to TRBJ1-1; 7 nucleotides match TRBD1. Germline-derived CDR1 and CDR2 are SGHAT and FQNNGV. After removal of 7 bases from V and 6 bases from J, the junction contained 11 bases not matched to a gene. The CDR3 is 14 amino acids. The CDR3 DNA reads TGTGCCAGCACCAAGCGACAGGGAGAGGCTGAAGCTTTCTTT. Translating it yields CASTKRQGEAEAFF.

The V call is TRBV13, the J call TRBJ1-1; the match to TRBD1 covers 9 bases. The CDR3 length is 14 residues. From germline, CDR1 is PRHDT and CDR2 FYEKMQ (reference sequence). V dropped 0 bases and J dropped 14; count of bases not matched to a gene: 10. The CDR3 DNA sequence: TGTGCCAGCAGCTTAGGTTGGACAGGGGAGGATCCCTTCTTT. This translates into CASSLGWTGEDPFF. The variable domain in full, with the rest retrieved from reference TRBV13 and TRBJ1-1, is AAGVIQSPRHLIKEKRETATLKCYPIPRHDTVYWYQQGPGQDPQFLISFYEKMQSDKGSIPDRFSAQQFSDYHSELNMSSLELGDSALYFCASSLGWTGEDPFFGQGTRLTVV.

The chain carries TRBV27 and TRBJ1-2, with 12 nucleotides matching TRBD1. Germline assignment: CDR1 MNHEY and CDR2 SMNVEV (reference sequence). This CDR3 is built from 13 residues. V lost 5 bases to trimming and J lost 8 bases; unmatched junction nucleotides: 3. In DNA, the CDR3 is TGTGCCAGCAGTGCGGGGACAGGGGGCGGCTACACCTTC. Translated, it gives CASSAGTGGGYTF.

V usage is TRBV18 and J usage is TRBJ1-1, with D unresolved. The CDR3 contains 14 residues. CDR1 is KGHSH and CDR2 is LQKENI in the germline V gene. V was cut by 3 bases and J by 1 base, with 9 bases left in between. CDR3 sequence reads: CASSPEIGNTEAFF. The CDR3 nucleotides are TGTGCCAGCTCACCGGAGATAGGGAACACTGAAGCTTTCTTT.

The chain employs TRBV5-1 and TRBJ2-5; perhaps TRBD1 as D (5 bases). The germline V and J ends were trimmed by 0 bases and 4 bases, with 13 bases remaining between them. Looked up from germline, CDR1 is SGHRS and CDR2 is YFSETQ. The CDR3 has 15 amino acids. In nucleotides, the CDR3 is TGCGCCAGCAGCTTGGGAGCACAGGAACGAGAGACCCAGTACTTC. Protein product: CASSLGAQERETQYF.

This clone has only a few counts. CDR3 coding DNA: TGTGCCAGCCGATTAAGACAGGGGAGCGGGACCGGGGAGCTGTTTTTT. This gives the protein CASRLRQGSGTGELFF. J is TRBJ2-2 and V is TRBV27; 8 bases fit TRBD1. CDR1 and CDR2 (germline): MNHEY, SMNVEV (reference sequence). This CDR3 spans 16 amino acids. V was clipped by 8 bases and J by 5 bases; unmatched bases: 13.

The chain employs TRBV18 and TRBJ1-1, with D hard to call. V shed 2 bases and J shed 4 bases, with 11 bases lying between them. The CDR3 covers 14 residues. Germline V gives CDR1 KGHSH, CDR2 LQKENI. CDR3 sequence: CASSPGRLVTEAFF. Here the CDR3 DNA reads TGTGCCAGCTCACCAGGGAGGTTGGTCACTGAAGCTTTCTTT.

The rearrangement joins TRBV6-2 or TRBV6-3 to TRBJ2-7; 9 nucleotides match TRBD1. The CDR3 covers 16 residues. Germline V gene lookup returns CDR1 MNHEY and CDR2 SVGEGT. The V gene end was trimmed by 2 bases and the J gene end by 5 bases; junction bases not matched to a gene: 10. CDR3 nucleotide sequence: TGTGCCAGCAGTTACCGGTTGGGGACAGGGCAGGACGAGCAGTACTTC. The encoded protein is CASSYRLGTGQDEQYF.

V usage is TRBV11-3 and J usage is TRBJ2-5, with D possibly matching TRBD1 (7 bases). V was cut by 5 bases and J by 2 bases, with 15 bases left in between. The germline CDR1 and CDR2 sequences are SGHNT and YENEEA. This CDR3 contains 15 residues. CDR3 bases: TGTGCCAGCAGCCGAGGAGGGACAGCTCAAGAGACCCAGTACTTC. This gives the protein CASSRGGTAQETQYF.

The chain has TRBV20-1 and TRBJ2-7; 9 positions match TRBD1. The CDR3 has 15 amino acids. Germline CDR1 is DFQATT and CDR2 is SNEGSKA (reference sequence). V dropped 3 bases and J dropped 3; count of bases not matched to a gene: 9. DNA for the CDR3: TGCAGTGCTAGTGCCGGGACAGGGTCCTTCTACGAGCAGTACTTC. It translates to CSASAGTGSFYEQYF.

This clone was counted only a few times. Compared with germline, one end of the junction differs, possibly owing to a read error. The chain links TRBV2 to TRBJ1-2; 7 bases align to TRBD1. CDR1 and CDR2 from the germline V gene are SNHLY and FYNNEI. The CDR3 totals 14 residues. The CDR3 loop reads CQKEGQLINYGYTF. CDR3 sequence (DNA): TGCCAAAAAGAGGGACAGCTAATCAACTATGGCTACACCTTC.

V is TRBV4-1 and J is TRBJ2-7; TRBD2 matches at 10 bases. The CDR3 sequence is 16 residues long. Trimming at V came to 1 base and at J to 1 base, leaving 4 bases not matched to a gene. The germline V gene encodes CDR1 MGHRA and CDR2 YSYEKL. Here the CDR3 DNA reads TGCGCCAGCAGCCAAGCCCGGACTAGCGGATCCTACGAGCAGTACTTC. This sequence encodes CASSQARTSGSYEQYF.

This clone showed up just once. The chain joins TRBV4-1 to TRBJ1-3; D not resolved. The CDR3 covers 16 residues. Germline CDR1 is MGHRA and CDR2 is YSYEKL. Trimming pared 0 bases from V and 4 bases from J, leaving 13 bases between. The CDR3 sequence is CASSQDFGVWGNTIYF. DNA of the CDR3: TGCGCCAGCAGCCAAGATTTCGGGGTTTGGGGAAACACCATATATTTT.

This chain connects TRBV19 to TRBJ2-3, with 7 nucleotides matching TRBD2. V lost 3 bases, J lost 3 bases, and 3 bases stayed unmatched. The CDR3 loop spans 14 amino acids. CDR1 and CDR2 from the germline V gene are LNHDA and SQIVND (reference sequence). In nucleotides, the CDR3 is TGTGCCAGTAGTATTGGCGGGGGAACAGATACGCAGTATTTT. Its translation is CASSIGGGTDTQYF.

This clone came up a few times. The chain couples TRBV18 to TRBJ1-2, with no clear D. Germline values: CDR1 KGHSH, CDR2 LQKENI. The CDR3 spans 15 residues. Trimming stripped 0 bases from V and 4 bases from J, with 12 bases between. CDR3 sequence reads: CASSPPTSPLYGYTF. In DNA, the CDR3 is TGTGCCAGCTCACCACCTACAAGTCCTCTCTATGGCTACACCTTC.

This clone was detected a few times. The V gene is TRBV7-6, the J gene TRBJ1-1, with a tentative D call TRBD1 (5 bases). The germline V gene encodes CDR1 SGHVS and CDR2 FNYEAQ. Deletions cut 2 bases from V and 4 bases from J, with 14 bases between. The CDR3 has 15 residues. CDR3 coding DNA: TGTGCCAGCAGCTTATTGGCAGGGACTAGCACTGAAGCTTTCTTT. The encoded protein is CASSLLAGTSTEAFF.

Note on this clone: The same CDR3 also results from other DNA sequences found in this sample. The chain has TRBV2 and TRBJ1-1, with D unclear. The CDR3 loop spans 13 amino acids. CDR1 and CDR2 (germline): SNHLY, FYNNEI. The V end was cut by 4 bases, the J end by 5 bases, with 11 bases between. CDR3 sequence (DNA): TGTGCCAGCAGTGTTGGAGGCGGGACTGAAGCTTTCTTT. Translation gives CASSVGGGTEAFF.

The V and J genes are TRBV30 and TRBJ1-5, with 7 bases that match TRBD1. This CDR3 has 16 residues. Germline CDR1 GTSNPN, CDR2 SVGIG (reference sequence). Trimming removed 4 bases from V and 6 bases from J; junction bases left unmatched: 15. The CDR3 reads CAWKVCRGGASQPQHF. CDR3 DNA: TGTGCCTGGAAGGTATGTAGAGGGGGCGCGAGTCAGCCCCAGCATTTT.

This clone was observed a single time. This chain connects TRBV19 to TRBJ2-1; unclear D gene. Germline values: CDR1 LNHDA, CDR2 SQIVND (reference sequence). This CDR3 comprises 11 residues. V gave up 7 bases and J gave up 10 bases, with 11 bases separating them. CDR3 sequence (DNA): TGTGCCAGTATCGGATTGAGGGAGCAGTTCTTC. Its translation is CASIGLREQFF.

CDR3 amino acids: CASISQGDRGYGYTF. As DNA, the CDR3 is TGTGCCAGCATCTCCCAAGGAGACAGGGGATATGGCTACACCTTC. The chain has TRBV6-5 and TRBJ1-2, with TRBD1 matching 8 bases. After removal of 7 bases from V and 5 bases from J, the junction contained 12 bases not matched to a gene. The CDR3 consists of 15 residues. The germline gives CDR1 MNHEY, CDR2 SVGAGI.

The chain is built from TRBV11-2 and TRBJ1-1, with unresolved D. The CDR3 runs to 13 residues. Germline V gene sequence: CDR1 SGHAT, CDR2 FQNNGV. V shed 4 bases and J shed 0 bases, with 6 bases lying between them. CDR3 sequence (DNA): TGTGCCAGCAGCTCAAAAATGAACACTGAAGCTTTCTTT. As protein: CASSSKMNTEAFF. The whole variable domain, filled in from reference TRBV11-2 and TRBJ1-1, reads EAGVAQSPRYKIIEKRQSVAFWCNPISGHATLYWYQQILGQGPKLLIQFQNNGVVDDSQLPKDRFSAERLKGVDSTLKIQPAKLEDSAVYLCASSSKMNTEAFFGQGTRLTVV.

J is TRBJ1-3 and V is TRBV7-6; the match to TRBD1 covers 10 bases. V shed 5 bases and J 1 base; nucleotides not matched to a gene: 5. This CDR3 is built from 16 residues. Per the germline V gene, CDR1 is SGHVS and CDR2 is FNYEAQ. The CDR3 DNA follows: TGTGCCAGCAGCCGGGGACAGGGGACGTCTGGAAACACCATATATTTT. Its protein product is CASSRGQGTSGNTIYF.

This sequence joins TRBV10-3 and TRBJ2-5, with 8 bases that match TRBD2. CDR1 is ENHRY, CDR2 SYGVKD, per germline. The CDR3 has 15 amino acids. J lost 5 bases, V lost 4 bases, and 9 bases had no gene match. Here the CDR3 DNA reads TGTGCCATCAGTGGGGACCGGGGGGGGGCGGAGACCCAGTACTTC. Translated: CAISGDRGGAETQYF.

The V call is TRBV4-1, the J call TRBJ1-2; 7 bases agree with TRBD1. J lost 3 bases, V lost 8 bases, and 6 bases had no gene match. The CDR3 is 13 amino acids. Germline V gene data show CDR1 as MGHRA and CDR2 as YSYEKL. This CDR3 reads CASSGQKYYGYTF. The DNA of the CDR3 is TGCGCCAGCTCGGGACAGAAGTACTATGGCTACACCTTC.

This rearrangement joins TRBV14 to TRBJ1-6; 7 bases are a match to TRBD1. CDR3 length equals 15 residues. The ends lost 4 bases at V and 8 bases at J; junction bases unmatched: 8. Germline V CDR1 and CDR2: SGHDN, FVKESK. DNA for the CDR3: TGTGCCAGCAGCCGATCCGGGACAGCATATTCACCCCTCCACTTT. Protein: CASSRSGTAYSPLHF.

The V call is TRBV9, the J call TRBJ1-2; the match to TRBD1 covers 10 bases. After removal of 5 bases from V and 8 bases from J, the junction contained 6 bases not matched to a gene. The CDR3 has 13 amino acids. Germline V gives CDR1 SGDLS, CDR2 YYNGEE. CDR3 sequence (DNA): TGTGCCAGCAGTGCCGGGACAGGGGTAGGCTACACCTTC. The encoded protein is CASSAGTGVGYTF.

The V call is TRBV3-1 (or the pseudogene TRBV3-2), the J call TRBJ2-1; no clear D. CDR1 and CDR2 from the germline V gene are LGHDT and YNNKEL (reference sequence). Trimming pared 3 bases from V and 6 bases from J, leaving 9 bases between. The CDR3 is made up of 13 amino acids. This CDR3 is CASSHQVGNEQFF. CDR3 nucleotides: TGTGCCAGCAGCCATCAGGTCGGCAATGAGCAGTTCTTC.

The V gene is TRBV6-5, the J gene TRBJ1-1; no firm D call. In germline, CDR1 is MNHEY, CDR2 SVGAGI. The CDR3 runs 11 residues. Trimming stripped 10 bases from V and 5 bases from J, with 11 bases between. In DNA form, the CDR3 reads TGTGCCATTTACGCAGAAACTGAAGCTTTCTTT. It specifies CAIYAETEAFF.

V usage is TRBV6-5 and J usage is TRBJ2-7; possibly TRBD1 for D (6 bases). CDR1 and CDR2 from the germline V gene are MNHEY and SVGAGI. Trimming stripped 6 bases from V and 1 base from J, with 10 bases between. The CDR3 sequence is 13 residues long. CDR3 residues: CASSRGLSYEQYF. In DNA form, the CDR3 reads TGTGCCAGCAGCAGGGGCCTTTCCTACGAGCAGTACTTC.